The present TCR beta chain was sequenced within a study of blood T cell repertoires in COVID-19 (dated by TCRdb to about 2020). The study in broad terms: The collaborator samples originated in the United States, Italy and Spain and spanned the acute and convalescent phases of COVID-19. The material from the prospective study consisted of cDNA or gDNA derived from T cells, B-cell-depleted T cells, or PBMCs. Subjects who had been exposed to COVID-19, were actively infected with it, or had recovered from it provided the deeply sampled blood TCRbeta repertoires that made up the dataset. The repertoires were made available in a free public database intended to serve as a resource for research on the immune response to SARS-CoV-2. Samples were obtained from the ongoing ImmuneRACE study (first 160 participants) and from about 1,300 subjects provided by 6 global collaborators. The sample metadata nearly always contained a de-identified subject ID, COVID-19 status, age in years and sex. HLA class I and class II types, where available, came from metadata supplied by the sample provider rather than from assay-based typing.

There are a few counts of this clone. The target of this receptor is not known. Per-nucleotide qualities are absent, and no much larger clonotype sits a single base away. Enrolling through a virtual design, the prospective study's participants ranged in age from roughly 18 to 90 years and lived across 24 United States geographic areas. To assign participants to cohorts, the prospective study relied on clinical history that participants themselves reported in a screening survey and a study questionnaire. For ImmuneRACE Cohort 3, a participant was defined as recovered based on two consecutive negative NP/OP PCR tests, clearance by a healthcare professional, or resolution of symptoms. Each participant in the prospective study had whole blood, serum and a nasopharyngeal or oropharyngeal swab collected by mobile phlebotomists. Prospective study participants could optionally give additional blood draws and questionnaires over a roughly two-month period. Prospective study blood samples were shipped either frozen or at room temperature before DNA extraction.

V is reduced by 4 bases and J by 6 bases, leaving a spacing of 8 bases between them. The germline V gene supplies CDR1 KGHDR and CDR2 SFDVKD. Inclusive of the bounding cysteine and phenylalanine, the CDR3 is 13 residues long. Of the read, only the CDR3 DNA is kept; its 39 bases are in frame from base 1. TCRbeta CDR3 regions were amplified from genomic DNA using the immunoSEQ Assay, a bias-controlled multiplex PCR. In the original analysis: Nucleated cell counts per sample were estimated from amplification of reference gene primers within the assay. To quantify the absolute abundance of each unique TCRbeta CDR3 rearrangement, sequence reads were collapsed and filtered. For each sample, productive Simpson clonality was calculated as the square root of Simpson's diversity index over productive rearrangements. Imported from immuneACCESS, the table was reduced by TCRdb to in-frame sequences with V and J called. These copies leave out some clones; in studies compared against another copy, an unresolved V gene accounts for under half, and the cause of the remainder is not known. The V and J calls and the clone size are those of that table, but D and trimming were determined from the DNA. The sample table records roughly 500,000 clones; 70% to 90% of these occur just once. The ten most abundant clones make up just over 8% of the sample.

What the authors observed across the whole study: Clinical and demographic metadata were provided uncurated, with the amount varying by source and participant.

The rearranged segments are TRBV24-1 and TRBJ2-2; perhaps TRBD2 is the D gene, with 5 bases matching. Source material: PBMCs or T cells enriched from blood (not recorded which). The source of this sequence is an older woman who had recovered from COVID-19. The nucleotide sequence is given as TGTGCCACCAGTGAGTCCGGGGCCGGGGAGCTGTTTTTT. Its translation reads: CATSESGAGELFF.